What follows describes a single T cell receptor beta chain. The data were taken from a study of cytomegalovirus exposure and HLA in healthy donors. The V and J ends lost 6 bases and 1 base respectively, with 12 bases between them. Germline V gene sequence: CDR1 MNHNS, CDR2 SASEGT. The CDR3 has 15 amino acids. Both 60 Vbeta primers and 13 Jbeta primers went into the PCR. Profiling relied on immunoSEQ multiplex PCR, and the TCRdb table lists in-frame clones only, not all of them. The table shows approximately 210,000 clones, with around 80% occurring only once. This clonotype originated in a man between 40 and 49 years old in good health and CMV-seropositive. The sequenced sample consisted of PBMCs. The chain employs TRBV6-1 and TRBJ2-2, with a possible D match to TRBD2 (6 bases). DNA of the CDR3: TGTGCCAGCAGCAGGGTGGGAGGGAACACCGGGGAGCTGTTTTTT. Its protein product is CASSRVGGNTGELFF.